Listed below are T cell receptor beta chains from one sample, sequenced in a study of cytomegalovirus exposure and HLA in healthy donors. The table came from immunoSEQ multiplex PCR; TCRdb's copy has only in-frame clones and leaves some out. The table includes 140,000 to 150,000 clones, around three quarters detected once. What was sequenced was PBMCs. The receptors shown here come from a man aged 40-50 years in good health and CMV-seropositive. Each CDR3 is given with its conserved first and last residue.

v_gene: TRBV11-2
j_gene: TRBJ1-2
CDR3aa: CASSLSSSNYGYTF

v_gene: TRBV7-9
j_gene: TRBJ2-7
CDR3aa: CSSSHNSGRAHEQYF

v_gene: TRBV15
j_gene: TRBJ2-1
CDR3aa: CATSGGLAEGYNEQFF

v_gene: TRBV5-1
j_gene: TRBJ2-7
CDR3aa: CASSGGGSSYEQYF

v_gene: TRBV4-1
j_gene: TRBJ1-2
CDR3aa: CASSQSLGNPTLGRGYTF

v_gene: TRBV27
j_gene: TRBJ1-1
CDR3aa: CASTIQGAPKSSEAFF

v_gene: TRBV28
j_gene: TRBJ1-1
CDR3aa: CASSLLDRVYTEAFF

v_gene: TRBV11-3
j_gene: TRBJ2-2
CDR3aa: CASKAGEATGELFF

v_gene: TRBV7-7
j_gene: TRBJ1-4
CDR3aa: CASSLGPYEKLFF

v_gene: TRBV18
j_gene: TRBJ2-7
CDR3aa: CASSPAKYYEQYF

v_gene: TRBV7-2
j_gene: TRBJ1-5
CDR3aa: CASSLVGGHYSNQPQHF

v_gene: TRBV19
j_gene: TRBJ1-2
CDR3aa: CASSLVGQGAYGYTF

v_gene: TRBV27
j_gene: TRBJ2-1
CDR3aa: CASSLTGETEQFF

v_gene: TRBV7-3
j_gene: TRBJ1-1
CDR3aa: CASSEQPGAPLEAFF

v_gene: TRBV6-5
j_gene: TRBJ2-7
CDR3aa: CASSDTGTGEQYF

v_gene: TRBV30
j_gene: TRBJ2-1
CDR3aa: CASSRGVYPNEQFF

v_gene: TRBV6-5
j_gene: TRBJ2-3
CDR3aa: CASSPRGTDTQYF

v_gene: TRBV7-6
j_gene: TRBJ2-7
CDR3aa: CASSSTSGRNYEQYF

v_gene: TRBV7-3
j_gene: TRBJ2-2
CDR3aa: CASSPPGQHNTGELFF

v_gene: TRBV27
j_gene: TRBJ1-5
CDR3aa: CASSLSYSNQPQHF

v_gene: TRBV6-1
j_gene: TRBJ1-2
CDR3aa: CASSTRNYGYTF

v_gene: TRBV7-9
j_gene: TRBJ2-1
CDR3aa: CSSSLNILGLTYNEQFF

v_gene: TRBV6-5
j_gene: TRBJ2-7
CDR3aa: CASRRESAYEQYF

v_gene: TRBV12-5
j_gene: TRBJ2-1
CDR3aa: CASGLVPLPLAEVSYNEQFF

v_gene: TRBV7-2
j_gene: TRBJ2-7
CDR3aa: CASSGTSVGTSPYEQYF

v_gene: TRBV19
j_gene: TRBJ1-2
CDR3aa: CATRRGEEGYTF

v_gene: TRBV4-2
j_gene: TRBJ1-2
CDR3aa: CASSRTGGARGGYTF

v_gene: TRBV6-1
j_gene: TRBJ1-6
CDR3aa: CASSGDRGNSPLHF

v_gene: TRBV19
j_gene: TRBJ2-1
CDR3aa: CASCLGGSYNEQFF

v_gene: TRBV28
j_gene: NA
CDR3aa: CASASFFSYEQYF

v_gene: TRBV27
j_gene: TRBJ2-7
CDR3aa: CASSLYQTWQEQYF

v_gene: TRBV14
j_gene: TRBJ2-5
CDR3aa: CASSQVRGPQETQYF

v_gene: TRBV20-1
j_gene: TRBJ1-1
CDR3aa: CSAREGVGAFF